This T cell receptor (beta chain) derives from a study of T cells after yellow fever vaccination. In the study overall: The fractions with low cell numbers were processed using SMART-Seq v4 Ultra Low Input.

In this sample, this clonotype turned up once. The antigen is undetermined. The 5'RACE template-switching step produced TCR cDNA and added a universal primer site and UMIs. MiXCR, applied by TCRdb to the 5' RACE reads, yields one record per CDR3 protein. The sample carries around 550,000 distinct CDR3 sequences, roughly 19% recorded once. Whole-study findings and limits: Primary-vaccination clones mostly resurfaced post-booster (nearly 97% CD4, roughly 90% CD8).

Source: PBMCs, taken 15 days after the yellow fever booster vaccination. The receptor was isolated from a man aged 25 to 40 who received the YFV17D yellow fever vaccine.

CDR3 sequence reads: CASSLEPGKETQYF. The CDR3 DNA reads TGTGCCAGCAGCTTAGAACCAGGGAAGGAGACCCAGTACTTC. The chain joins TRBV11-2 to TRBJ2-5; tentatively, D is TRBD1 (5 bases). Germline V gene lookup returns CDR1 SGHAT and CDR2 FQNNGV. The CDR3 runs 14 residues. Deletions cut 0 bases from V and 5 bases from J, with 10 bases between.